This T cell receptor beta chain was captured in a study of T cell responses to AZD1222 COVID-19 vaccine. Broader study findings: Among AZD1222 vaccinees, only 5 to 7 were seropositive at baseline. White British donors predominated, females outnumbered males, and clonal diversity was possibly underestimated.

This CDR3 contains 17 residues. With 4 bases clipped from V and 4 bases from J, the junction kept 8 bases outside the gene matches. Per the germline V gene, CDR1 is LGHDT and CDR2 is YNNKEL (reference sequence). Details on this clone: The antigen remains unidentified.

The data were produced by immunoSEQ multiplex PCR, yet TCRdb's version contains in-frame clones alone and is incomplete. The sample includes 150,000 to 200,000 clones, around 94% of them seen just once. The clonotype originates from an adult in good health. Sequences were derived from peripheral blood, sampled on day 0 of AZD1222 vaccination. This sequence joins TRBV3-1 (or the pseudogene TRBV3-2) and TRBJ2-1; 12 nucleotides agree with TRBD2. In DNA, the CDR3 is TGTGCCAGCAGCCCCCTGGGGGGACTAGCGGGTTACAATGAGCAGTTCTTC. Translating it yields CASSPLGGLAGYNEQFF.